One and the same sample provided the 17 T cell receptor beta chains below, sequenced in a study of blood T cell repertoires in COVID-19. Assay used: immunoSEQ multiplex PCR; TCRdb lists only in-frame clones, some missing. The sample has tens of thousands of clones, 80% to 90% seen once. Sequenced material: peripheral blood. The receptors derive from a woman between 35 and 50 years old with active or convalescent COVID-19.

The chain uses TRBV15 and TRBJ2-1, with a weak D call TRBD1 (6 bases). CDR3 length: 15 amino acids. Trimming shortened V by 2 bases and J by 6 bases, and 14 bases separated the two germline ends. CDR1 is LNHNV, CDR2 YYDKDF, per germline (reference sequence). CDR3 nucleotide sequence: TGTGCCACCAGCAGATATGGACAGATTCTCAATGAGCAGTTCTTC. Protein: CATSRYGQILNEQFF.

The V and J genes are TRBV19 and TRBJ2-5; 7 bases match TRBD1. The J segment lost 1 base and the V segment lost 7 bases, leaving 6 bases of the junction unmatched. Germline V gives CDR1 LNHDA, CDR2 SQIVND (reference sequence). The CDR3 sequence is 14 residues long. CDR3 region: CASTGTALQETQYF. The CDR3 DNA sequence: TGTGCCAGTACCGGGACAGCTCTCCAAGAGACCCAGTACTTC.

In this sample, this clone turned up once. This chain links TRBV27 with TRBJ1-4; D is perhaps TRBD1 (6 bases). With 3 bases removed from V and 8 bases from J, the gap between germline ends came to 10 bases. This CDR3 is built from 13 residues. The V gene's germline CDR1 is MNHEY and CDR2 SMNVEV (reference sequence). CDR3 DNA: TGTGCCAGCAGTTTGAACAGGGCCGAAAAACTGTTTTTT. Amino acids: CASSLNRAEKLFF.

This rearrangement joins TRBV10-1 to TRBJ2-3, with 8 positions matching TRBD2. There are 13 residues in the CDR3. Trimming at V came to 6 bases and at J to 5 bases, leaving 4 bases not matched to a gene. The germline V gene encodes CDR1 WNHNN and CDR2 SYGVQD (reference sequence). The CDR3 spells CASSGRAKDTQYF. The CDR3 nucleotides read TGCGCCAGCAGCGGGAGGGCCAAAGATACGCAGTATTTT.

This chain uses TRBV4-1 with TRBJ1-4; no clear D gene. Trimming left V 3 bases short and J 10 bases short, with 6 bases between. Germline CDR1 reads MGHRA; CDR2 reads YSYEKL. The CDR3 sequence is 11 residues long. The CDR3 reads CASSQTGKLFF. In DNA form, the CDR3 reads TGCGCCAGCAGCCAGACGGGAAAACTGTTTTTT.

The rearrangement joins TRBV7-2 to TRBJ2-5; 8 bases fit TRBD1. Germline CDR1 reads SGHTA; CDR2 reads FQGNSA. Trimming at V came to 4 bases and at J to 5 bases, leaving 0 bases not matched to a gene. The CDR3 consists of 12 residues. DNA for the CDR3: TGTGCCAGCAGCTGGGACAGGGAGACCCAGTACTTC. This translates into CASSWDRETQYF.

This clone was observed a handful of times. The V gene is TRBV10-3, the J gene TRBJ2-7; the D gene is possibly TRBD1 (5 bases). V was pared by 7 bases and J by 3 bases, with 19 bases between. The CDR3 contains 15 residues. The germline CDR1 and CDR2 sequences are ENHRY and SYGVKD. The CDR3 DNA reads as TGTGCCATCAAGGGTGGAGTTGACAGCAACTACGAGCAGTACTTC. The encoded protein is CAIKGGVDSNYEQYF.

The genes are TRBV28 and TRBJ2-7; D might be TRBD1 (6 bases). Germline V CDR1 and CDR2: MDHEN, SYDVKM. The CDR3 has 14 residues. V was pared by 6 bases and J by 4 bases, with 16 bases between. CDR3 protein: CASSLEQGRYEQYF. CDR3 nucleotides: TGTGCCAGCAGCCTCGAACAGGGTCGGTACGAGCAGTACTTC. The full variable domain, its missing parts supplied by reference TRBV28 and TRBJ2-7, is DVKVTQSSRYLVKRTGEKVFLECVQDMDHENMFWYRQDPGLGLRLIYFSYDVKMKEKGDIPEGYSVSREKKERFSLILESASTNQTSMYLCASSLEQGRYEQYFGPGTRLTVT.

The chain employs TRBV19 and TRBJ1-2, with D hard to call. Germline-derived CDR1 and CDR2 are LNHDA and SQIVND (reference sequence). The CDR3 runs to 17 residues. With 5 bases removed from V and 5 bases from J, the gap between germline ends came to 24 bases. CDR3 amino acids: CASSAANIDLVGYGYTF. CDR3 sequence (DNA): TGTGCCAGTAGTGCCGCGAATATCGACCTAGTCGGGTATGGCTACACCTTC.

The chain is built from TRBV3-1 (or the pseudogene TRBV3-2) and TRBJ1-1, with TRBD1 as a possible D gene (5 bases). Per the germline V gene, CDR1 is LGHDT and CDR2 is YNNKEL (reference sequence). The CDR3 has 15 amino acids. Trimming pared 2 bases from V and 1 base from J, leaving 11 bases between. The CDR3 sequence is CASSQSGTGNTEAFF. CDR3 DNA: TGTGCCAGCAGCCAAAGCGGGACGGGGAACACTGAAGCTTTCTTT.

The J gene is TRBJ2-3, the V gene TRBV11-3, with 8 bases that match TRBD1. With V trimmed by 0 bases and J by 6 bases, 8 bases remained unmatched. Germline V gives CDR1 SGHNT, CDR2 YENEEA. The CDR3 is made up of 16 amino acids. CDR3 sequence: CASSLEAGTGGDTQYF. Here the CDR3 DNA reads TGTGCCAGCAGCTTAGAAGCCGGGACAGGCGGGGATACGCAGTATTTT.

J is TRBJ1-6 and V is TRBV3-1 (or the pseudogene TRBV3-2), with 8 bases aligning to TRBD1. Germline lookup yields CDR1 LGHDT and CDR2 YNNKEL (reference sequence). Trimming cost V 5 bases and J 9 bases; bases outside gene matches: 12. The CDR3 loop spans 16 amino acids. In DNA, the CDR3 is TGTGCCAGCAGCGGGCCACAGGGGGGATTGAGTTCACCCCTCCACTTT. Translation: CASSGPQGGLSSPLHF.

The chain's CDR3 is CASSQWTGKEAFF. DNA of the CDR3: TGTGCCAGCAGCCAATGGACAGGGAAGGAAGCTTTCTTT. The V gene is TRBV11-3, the J gene TRBJ1-1; 8 bases align to TRBD1. The CDR3 totals 13 residues. Germline V lookup: CDR1 SGHNT, CDR2 YENEEA. V lost 5 bases, J lost 8 bases, and 7 bases stayed unmatched.

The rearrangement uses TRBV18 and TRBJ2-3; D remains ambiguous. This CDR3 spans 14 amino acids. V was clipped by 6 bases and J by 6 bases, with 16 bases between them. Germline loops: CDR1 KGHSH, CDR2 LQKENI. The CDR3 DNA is TGTGCCAGCTCGGTGGCCGCCCGCCCGGATACGCAGTATTTT. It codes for CASSVAARPDTQYF.

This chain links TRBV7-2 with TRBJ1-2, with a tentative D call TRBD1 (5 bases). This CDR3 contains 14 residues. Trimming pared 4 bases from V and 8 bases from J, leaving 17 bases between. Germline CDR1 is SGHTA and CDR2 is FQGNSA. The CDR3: CASSSQGSIRGYTF. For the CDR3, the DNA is TGTGCCAGCAGCTCTCAGGGATCTATAAGAGGCTACACCTTC.

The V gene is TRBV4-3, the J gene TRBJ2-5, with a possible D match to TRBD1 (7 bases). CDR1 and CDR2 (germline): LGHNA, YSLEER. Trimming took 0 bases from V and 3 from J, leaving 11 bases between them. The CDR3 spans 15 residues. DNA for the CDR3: TGCGCCAGCAGCCAAGATGGGGGGACAGAAGAGACCCAGTACTTC. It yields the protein CASSQDGGTEETQYF.

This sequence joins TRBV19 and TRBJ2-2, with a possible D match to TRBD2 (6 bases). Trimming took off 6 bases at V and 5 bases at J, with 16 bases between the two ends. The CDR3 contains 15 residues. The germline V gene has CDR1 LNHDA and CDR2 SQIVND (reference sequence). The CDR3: CASREDYLRTGELFF. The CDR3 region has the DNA TGTGCCAGTAGGGAGGACTACCTGAGGACCGGGGAGCTGTTTTTT.